Below, one T cell receptor beta chain is given with its context. Antigen specificity is unknown. Germline V gene sequence: CDR1 MDHEN, CDR2 SYDVKM. The junction had 12 bases not matched to a gene; V was cut back by 5 bases and J by 5 bases. There are 16 residues in the CDR3. Only in-frame clones appear in the TCRdb table, and some are missing; sequencing was by immunoSEQ multiplex PCR. The sample lists a few hundred thousand clones, around three quarters occurring once. The data derive from a study of shared clonotypes between healthy human individuals. Study outcomes and limitations: Investigators expected sequencing depth to affect clonotype sharing among donors. Tissue TCR repertoires likely differ from these blood-only repertoires.

Caucasian adults living in Nashville, Tennessee, provided all samples. This chain uses TRBV28 with TRBJ2-7; 10 bases match TRBD2. Sequencing was carried out using PBMCs. The sequence was obtained from a woman in her 40s in good health. Some clones in this sample may be carry-over from other donors' samples. CDR3 nucleotide sequence: TGTGCCAGCAGTCCTCCGGGGTTAGCGGGAGGAAACGAGCAGTACTTC. Its protein product is CASSPPGLAGGNEQYF.